Listed here are 29 T cell receptor beta chains from one sample, sequenced in a study of blood T cell repertoires in COVID-19. Clones were sequenced by immunoSEQ multiplex PCR, and TCRdb holds only the in-frame ones, with some missing. This sample has over 250,000 clones; 88% occur once, and the top ten carry approximately 3%. Sequenced: PBMCs or T cells enriched from blood (not recorded which). These receptors were taken from a woman aged 45-65 years who had recovered from COVID-19.

The chain is built from TRBV28 and TRBJ2-7; 8 bases map to TRBD2. The CDR3 spans 14 residues. Per the germline V gene, CDR1 is MDHEN and CDR2 is SYDVKM. The V and J ends lost 7 bases and 4 bases, in that order; junction bases with no gene match: 9. The CDR3 bases are TGTGCCAGCACCTCCGGGACTAGTGCGTACGAGCAGTACTTC. This codes for CASTSGTSAYEQYF.

As for this clone: A junction boundary mismatches the germline segment, possibly from a read error. The V gene is TRBV9, the J gene TRBJ2-1; D is possibly TRBD2 (6 bases). Germline-derived CDR1 and CDR2 are SGDLS and YYNGEE. The CDR3 length is 15 residues. The CDR3, as DNA: TGTGCCAGCAGCTCCTCCGGGGACTCCAACAATGAGCAGTTCTTC. Its protein is CASSSSGDSNNEQFF.

A few counts support this clone. The chain couples TRBV7-2 to TRBJ1-3, with D possibly being TRBD1 (5 bases). V was trimmed by 1 base and J by 7 bases, leaving 20 bases between them. This CDR3 comprises 17 residues. Germline V lookup: CDR1 SGHTA, CDR2 FQGNSA. The CDR3 loop reads CASSLEGVQGLKNTIYF. For the CDR3, the DNA is TGTGCCAGCAGCTTAGAAGGGGTACAAGGCTTAAAGAACACCATATATTTT.

The chain couples TRBV5-4 to TRBJ1-1; 10 nucleotides line up with TRBD1. From germline, CDR1 is SGHNT and CDR2 YYREEE (reference sequence). The trim removed 0 bases at V and 11 bases at J, leaving 4 bases unmatched. The CDR3 is made up of 13 amino acids. The CDR3 is CASSLGQGALAFF. Written as DNA, the CDR3 is TGTGCCAGCAGCTTGGGACAGGGGGCTTTGGCTTTCTTT.

The CDR3 protein is CAISDPGQGGSGELFF. The CDR3 DNA is TGTGCCATCAGTGATCCCGGGCAGGGTGGGTCCGGGGAGCTGTTTTTT. The gene calls are TRBV10-3 and TRBJ2-2, with D tentatively TRBD1 (5 bases). V was cut by 3 bases and J by 6 bases, with 17 bases left in between. The CDR3 runs to 16 residues. Germline lookup yields CDR1 ENHRY and CDR2 SYGVKD.

The chain carries TRBV29-1 and TRBJ2-1; 13 bases fit TRBD2. V gave up 6 bases and J gave up 4 bases; unmatched junction bases: 6. In germline, CDR1 is SQVTM, CDR2 ANQGSEA. CDR3 size: 15 residues. The CDR3 region is CSVGTSGKPYNEQFF. For the CDR3, the DNA is TGCAGCGTAGGGACTAGCGGGAAACCGTACAATGAGCAGTTCTTC.

The chain combines TRBV30 with TRBJ1-5; D is possibly TRBD1 (5 bases). V shed 0 bases and J shed 5 bases, with 8 bases lying between them. In germline, CDR1 is GTSNPN, CDR2 SVGIG (reference sequence). The CDR3 consists of 13 residues. The CDR3 sequence is CAWSVGDHQPQHF. The DNA for the CDR3 is TGTGCCTGGAGTGTAGGGGATCATCAGCCCCAGCATTTT.

This clone was seen once. V is TRBV5-8 and J is TRBJ2-7; possibly TRBD1 for D (6 bases). V was clipped by 0 bases and J by 3 bases, with 16 bases between them. CDR1 SGHTS and CDR2 YDEGEE come from the germline V gene. The CDR3 has 16 residues. CDR3 region: CASSLGLRTAIYEQYF. The CDR3 region has the DNA TGTGCCAGCAGCTTGGGATTGCGGACAGCGATCTACGAGCAGTACTTC.

V and J are TRBV29-1 and TRBJ2-1; 10 nucleotides match TRBD2. V was pared by 6 bases and J by 9 bases, with 5 bases of the junction left unmatched. The CDR3 consists of 12 residues. Per germline, CDR1 SQVTM and CDR2 ANQGSEA. CDR3 sequence (DNA): TGCAGCGTATTAGCGGGAGGAGCTGAGCAGTTCTTC. Amino acid sequence: CSVLAGGAEQFF.

This chain connects TRBV19 to TRBJ1-2; TRBD1 matches at 9 bases. The CDR3 loop spans 17 amino acids. Trimming at V came to 7 bases and at J to 3 bases, leaving 15 bases not matched to a gene. CDR1 is LNHDA and CDR2 is SQIVND in the germline V gene (reference sequence). The CDR3 reads CASISDRGQPPHYGYTF. DNA of the CDR3: TGTGCCAGTATCTCGGACAGGGGTCAGCCCCCCCACTATGGCTACACCTTC.

In nucleotides, the CDR3 is TGCGCCAGCAGCTTGGCCTGGGTAGCGGGAGGGCCGGGTGAGCAGTTCTTC. It specifies CASSLAWVAGGPGEQFF. J is TRBJ2-1 and V is TRBV5-1; 11 bases fit TRBD2. The CDR3 consists of 17 residues. The V gene end was trimmed by 0 bases and the J gene end by 9 bases; junction bases not matched to a gene: 11. CDR1 and CDR2 (germline): SGHRS, YFSETQ.

V usage is TRBV28 and J usage is TRBJ1-3; no firm D call. The ends were cut back, 1 base at V and 3 bases at J, with 13 bases in the middle. CDR3 length: 16 amino acids. Germline lookup yields CDR1 MDHEN and CDR2 SYDVKM. The CDR3 region has the DNA TGTGCCAGCAGTTTATTACGGACTGAAATTGGAAACACCATATATTTT. Protein sequence: CASSLLRTEIGNTIYF.

This clone was observed once. This rearrangement joins TRBV28 to TRBJ2-2; the match to TRBD2 covers 16 bases. CDR1 MDHEN and CDR2 SYDVKM come from the germline V gene. The trim removed 8 bases at V and 7 bases at J, leaving 4 bases unmatched. The CDR3 runs to 15 residues. As DNA, the CDR3 is TGTGCCAGCGGGACTAGCGGGAGGGCGAGCGGGGAGCTGTTTTTT. Its translation: CASGTSGRASGELFF.

The gene calls are TRBV28 and TRBJ1-5; 8 bases match TRBD1. From germline, CDR1 is MDHEN and CDR2 SYDVKM. This CDR3 has 14 residues. V lost 8 bases, J lost 6 bases, and 9 bases stayed unmatched. The CDR3 region has the DNA TGTGCCAGCCATTCAGGGGGCTTGAGTCAGCCCCAGCATTTT. This translates into CASHSGGLSQPQHF.

This CDR3 is CASSSSRDIYEQYF. Here the CDR3 DNA reads TGTGCCAGCAGCTCCAGCCGGGACATCTACGAGCAGTACTTC. V is TRBV9 and J is TRBJ2-7; D is possibly TRBD1 (6 bases). The germline V and J ends were trimmed by 4 bases and 3 bases, with 14 bases remaining between them. Germline loops: CDR1 SGDLS, CDR2 YYNGEE. The CDR3 runs 14 residues.

This clone was counted only a few times. The rearrangement uses TRBV10-1 and TRBJ2-3, with TRBD2 as a possible D gene (5 bases). This CDR3 has 15 residues. V was pared by 0 bases and J by 2 bases, with 9 bases between. From germline, CDR1 is WNHNN and CDR2 SYGVQD (reference sequence). The CDR3 spells CASSESFRDTDTQYF. The CDR3 bases are TGCGCCAGCAGTGAGTCTTTCCGGGACACAGATACGCAGTATTTT.

This chain uses TRBV7-9 with TRBJ1-1; the D is unclear. V gave up 1 base and J gave up 8 bases, with 8 bases separating them. This CDR3 contains 12 residues. Germline-derived CDR1 and CDR2 are SEHNR and FQNEAQ (reference sequence). CDR3 region: CASSLVVQEAFF. The CDR3 DNA sequence: TGTGCCAGCAGCTTAGTGGTACAGGAAGCTTTCTTT. Full variable domain (remainder filled in from reference TRBV7-9 and TRBJ1-1): DTGVSQNPRHKITKRGQNVTFRCDPISEHNRLYWYRQTLGQGPEFLTYFQNEAQLEKSRLLSDRFSAERPKGSFSTLEIQRTEQGDSAMYLCASSLVVQEAFFGQGTRLTVV.

V usage is TRBV7-9 and J usage is TRBJ2-3; no clear D. Germline V CDR1 and CDR2: SEHNR, FQNEAQ (reference sequence). The V gene lost 3 bases and the J gene lost 4 bases, with 8 bases spanning the gap. The CDR3 extends over 13 amino acids. The CDR3: CASSFERSDTQYF. In nucleotides, the CDR3 is TGTGCCAGCAGCTTCGAGAGGTCAGATACGCAGTATTTT.

The chain has TRBV10-1 and TRBJ2-7, with TRBD1 as a possible D gene (7 bases). Germline V lookup: CDR1 WNHNN, CDR2 SYGVQD (reference sequence). The CDR3 is made up of 14 amino acids. The V gene lost 8 bases and the J gene lost 3 bases, with 17 bases spanning the gap. CDR3 residues: CASSGGQLGYEQYF. For the CDR3, the DNA is TGCGCCAGCTCCGGGGGACAGCTAGGCTACGAGCAGTACTTC.

The chain uses TRBV16 and TRBJ2-1, with D possibly TRBD1 on 5 matching bases. The CDR3 extends over 16 amino acids. V lost 4 bases to trimming and J lost 9 bases, with 22 bases between them. Germline values: CDR1 KGHSY, CDR2 FQNENV. The CDR3 nucleotides are TGTGCCAGCAGCCCTCATACTGGGGCAGGTACCCGTGAGCAGTTCTTC. Translation: CASSPHTGAGTREQFF.

The V gene is TRBV5-5, the J gene TRBJ2-2, with D possibly being TRBD1 (6 bases). CDR3 length equals 15 residues. Trimming took off 5 bases at V and 6 bases at J, with 17 bases between the two ends. Germline V gene data show CDR1 as SGHKS and CDR2 as YYEKEE (reference sequence). For the CDR3, the DNA is TGTGCCAGCAGAAGACAGGCTCCGGGGTCCGGGGAGCTGTTTTTT. It codes for CASRRQAPGSGELFF. Supplemented by reference TRBV5-5 and TRBJ2-2, the full variable domain reads DAGVTQSPTHLIKTRGQQVTLRCSPISGHKSVSWYQQVLGQGPQFIFQYYEKEERGRGNFPDRFSARQFPNYSSELNVNALLLGDSALYLCASRRQAPGSGELFFGEGSRLTVL.

The chain combines TRBV15 with TRBJ2-7; D possibly corresponds to TRBD2 (6 bases). The CDR3 loop spans 14 amino acids. CDR1 and CDR2 (germline): LNHNV, YYDKDF (reference sequence). V was pared by 8 bases and J by 4 bases, with 18 bases between. This CDR3 reads CATQGSSAQYEQYF. The DNA of the CDR3 is TGTGCCACCCAGGGATCTAGCGCCCAGTACGAGCAGTACTTC.

This chain links TRBV5-1 with TRBJ2-3, with TRBD1 identical over 8 bases. The J segment lost 4 bases and the V segment lost 4 bases, leaving 11 bases of the junction unmatched. This CDR3 is 16 amino acids long. CDR1 and CDR2 from the germline V gene are SGHRS and YFSETQ. CDR3 residues: CASSPPTGEFADTQYF. CDR3 bases: TGCGCCAGCAGCCCGCCGACAGGGGAATTCGCAGATACGCAGTATTTT.

V and J are TRBV28 and TRBJ1-1, with D possibly being TRBD1 (5 bases). Looked up from germline, CDR1 is MDHEN and CDR2 is SYDVKM. Deletions cut 8 bases from V and 4 bases from J, with 11 bases between. The CDR3 consists of 12 residues. CDR3 nucleotides: TGTGCCAGCTCCAGGGCCCCCACTGAAGCTTTCTTT. Its protein product is CASSRAPTEAFF.

The V and J genes are TRBV9 and TRBJ2-1, with 8 positions matching TRBD2. Germline CDR1 and CDR2: SGDLS and YYNGEE. V lost 0 bases, J lost 4 bases, and 3 bases stayed unmatched. CDR3 size: 15 residues. For the CDR3, the DNA is TGTGCCAGCAGCGTAGGAGCGGGAGTTTACAATGAGCAGTTCTTC. Translating gives CASSVGAGVYNEQFF.

Only a few counts were recorded for this clone. The rearrangement uses TRBV6-2 or TRBV6-3 and TRBJ1-2; possibly TRBD1 for D (5 bases). V shed 2 bases and J shed 3 bases, with 19 bases lying between them. Germline V gene lookup returns CDR1 MNHEY and CDR2 SVGEGT. This CDR3 contains 17 residues. The CDR3 region is CASSYPSLRGGHYGYTF. The CDR3 nucleotides read TGTGCCAGCAGTTACCCCTCTCTAAGGGGAGGTCACTATGGCTACACCTTC.

The rearrangement joins TRBV18 to TRBJ2-1; 8 nucleotides line up with TRBD1. J lost 9 bases, V lost 3 bases, and 10 bases had no gene match. The germline V gene has CDR1 KGHSH and CDR2 LQKENI. This CDR3 has 15 amino acids. In DNA form, the CDR3 reads TGTGCCAGCTCACCCTCGACAGGGGCCGGGGTTGAGCAGTTCTTC. Translating gives CASSPSTGAGVEQFF.

The V call is TRBV6-5, the J call TRBJ1-1; tentative D call: TRBD1 (5 bases). V dropped 5 bases and J dropped 5 bases, with 18 bases sitting between them. Germline CDR1 and CDR2: MNHEY and SVGAGI. The CDR3 contains 15 residues. The CDR3 DNA reads as TGTGCCAGCAGTAAACCGGGGGGAAGGTCGACTGAAGCTTTCTTT. Residues: CASSKPGGRSTEAFF.

V usage is TRBV11-2 and J usage is TRBJ2-3; no clear D gene. Trimming took off 1 base at V and 3 bases at J, with 5 bases between the two ends. This CDR3 is 13 amino acids long. The germline V gene has CDR1 SGHAT and CDR2 FQNNGV. The CDR3 region has the DNA TGTGCCAGCAGCTTAGTCGTAACAGATACGCAGTATTTT. Translating gives CASSLVVTDTQYF.